These T cell receptor beta chains were read from a single sample in a study of cytomegalovirus exposure and HLA in healthy donors. The method was immunoSEQ multiplex PCR; TCRdb's version includes in-frame clones alone and lacks a portion of them. The profile shows approximately 150,000 clones, 84% of them singletons. Sequencing used PBMCs. The source is a girl between 5 and 17 years old in good health and CMV-seropositive. The conserved cysteine and the conserved F or W are not part of the CDR3 here. The D gene is left open where the match is weak.

TRBJ1-5 | 12 | TRBV9 | . | ASSPEGGNQPQH
TRBJ2-7 | 11 | TRBV25-1 | . | ASRSRTSGEQY
TRBJ2-1 | 13 | TRBV6-5 | . | ASSYKIGGVDEQF
TRBJ1-1 | 11 | TRBV5-5 | . | ASSLHMNTEAF
TRBJ1-1 | 10 | TRBV7-9 | . | ASSQGSTEAF
TRBJ1-2 | 12 | TRBV14 | . | ASSQGSWNYGYT
TRBJ1-2 | 14 | TRBV7-9 | TRBD1 | ASSRDRERVLDGCT
TRBJ1-1 | 10 | TRBV19 | . | ASSTKTNEAF
TRBJ2-7 | 14 | TRBV4-2 | TRBD1 | ASSQDDGTGSDEQY
TRBJ2-5 | 11 | TRBV19 | TRBD1 | ASSTRGPETQY
TRBJ2-2 | 11 | TRBV29-1 | . | SVGPQDTGELF
TRBJ2-7 | 11 | TRBV11-2 | . | ASSLDQFYEQY
TRBJ2-3 | 13 | TRBV5-1 | TRBD2 | ASSFGQRGIDTQY
TRBJ1-5 | 12 | TRBV5-6 | TRBD1 | ASSWGQGNQPQH
TRBJ1-6 | 14 | TRBV10-3 | . | AISESKYRDNSPLH
TRBJ2-4 | 13 | TRBV5-8 | . | ASSREGAAANIQY
TRBJ1-6 | 14 | TRBV11-2 | . | ASSPTRGRVGAPLH
TRBJ2-7 | 13 | TRBV19 | TRBD2 | ASSVSAGGPYEQY
TRBJ2-2 | 12 | TRBV30 | . | AWSSLAFTGELF
TRBJ1-1 | 14 | TRBV5-4 | TRBD1 | ASSLYQGQPNTEAF
TRBJ2-2 | 17 | TRBV29-1 | TRBD1 | SVEDRDFRDRRYTGELF
TRBJ1-1 | 11 | TRBV7-3 | . | ASSIQGYTEAF
TRBJ2-1 | 13 | TRBV6-5 | . | ASSPPDSSYNEQF
TRBJ2-1 | 13 | TRBV5-1 | . | ASSFGGSAYNEQF
TRBJ1-5 | 12 | TRBV19 | TRBD1 | ASSRTGGRQPQH
TRBJ1-2 | 13 | TRBV27 | TRBD1 | ASSLGRGQHYGYT
TRBJ1-2 | 13 | TRBV19 | TRBD1 | ASSTRTGGGYGYT
TRBJ1-4 | 12 | TRBV2 | . | ASLRTVSDEKLF